The rows below give T cell receptor beta chains drawn from one sample of a study of cytomegalovirus exposure and HLA in healthy donors. Sequencing was performed with immunoSEQ multiplex PCR; in TCRdb, only in-frame clones are kept and a portion is missing. The sample includes about 160,000 clones, roughly 80% of them seen just once. The sample comprised PBMCs. All receptors come from a young woman in good health and CMV-seropositive. Both conserved end residues are part of each CDR3. D genes are given only for firm matches. Rows may omit the clone size; those that give it use once, few, many or a size class.

D	J	size	V	CDR3	DNA
.	TRBJ1-5	once	TRBV6-6	CASNPRDTNQPQHF	TGTGCCAGCAACCCACGGGACACCAATCAGCCCCAGCATTTT
TRBD2	TRBJ2-1	.	TRBV5-1	CASSSGTSGPLYNEQFF	TGCGCCAGCAGCTCGGGGACTAGCGGGCCCCTCTACAATGAGCAGTTCTTC
TRBD1	TRBJ1-2	few	TRBV28	CASSSRYRDRANYGYTF	TGTGCCAGCAGTTCAAGATACCGGGACAGAGCTAACTATGGCTACACCTTC
.	TRBJ1-2	.	TRBV6-5	CASSYFSGGANYGYTF	TGTGCCAGCAGTTACTTCAGCGGGGGAGCTAACTATGGCTACACCTTC
.	TRBJ1-4	.	TRBV14	CASSPMGATNEKLFF	TGTGCCAGCAGCCCGATGGGCGCTACTAATGAAAAACTGTTTTTT
.	TRBJ1-4	.	TRBV19	CATNARSPRGELFF	TGTGCAACAAACGCCCGGTCTCCCCGGGGGGAACTGTTTTTT
.	TRBJ1-3	.	TRBV7-8	CASSEMGNTIYF	TGTGCCAGCAGCGAGATGGGAAACACCATATATTTT
TRBD1	TRBJ1-4	.	TRBV28	CASSLTTGFNEKLFF	TGTGCCAGCAGCCTCACGACAGGGTTTAATGAAAAACTGTTTTTT
.	TRBJ1-5	.	TRBV7-2	CASSLRGSNQPQHF	TGTGCCAGCAGCTTACGGGGTAGCAATCAGCCCCAGCATTTT
TRBD1	TRBJ1-5	.	TRBV7-9	CASEGQGANSNQPQHF	TGTGCCTCCGAGGGACAGGGGGCTAATAGCAATCAGCCCCAGCATTTT
TRBD1	TRBJ2-7	few	TRBV5-1	CASSFTGDLDEQYF	TGCGCCAGCAGCTTTACAGGGGACCTCGACGAGCAGTACTTC
.	TRBJ2-3	.	TRBV9	CASSVGGRRTDTQYF	TGTGCCAGCAGCGTAGGGGGGCGACGCACAGATACGCAGTATTTT
TRBD1	TRBJ2-1	.	TRBV11-2	CASSSLVGQGNYNEQFF	TGTGCCAGCAGCTCACTGGTGGGACAGGGGAACTACAATGAGCAGTTCTTC
.	TRBJ2-7	.	TRBV6-6	CASSYMTGLSYEQYF	TGTGCCAGCAGTTACATGACAGGACTTTCATACGAGCAGTACTTC
.	TRBJ1-2	once	TRBV7-8	CASSFGAATTF	TGTGCCAGCAGCTTCGGTGCAGCGACCACCTTC
.	TRBJ1-3	.	TRBV28	CASSGGYSENTIYF	TGTGCCAGCAGTGGCGGGTACAGCGAAAACACCATATATTTT
TRBD1	TRBJ1-2	.	TRBV5-6	CASSHTGGNYGYTF	TGTGCCAGCAGTCACACAGGGGGCAACTATGGCTACACCTTC
.	TRBJ1-2	.	TRBV4-1	CASSHAAALYGYTF	TGCGCCAGCAGCCATGCCGCGGCCCTCTATGGCTACACCTTC
TRBD2	TRBJ2-1	.	TRBV4-3	CASSRRTSGGYNEQFF	TGCGCCAGCAGCCGGAGGACTAGCGGGGGATACAATGAGCAGTTCTTC
.	TRBJ1-1	.	TRBV29-1	CSASGLNTEAFF	TGCAGTGCCAGCGGGTTGAACACTGAAGCTTTCTTT
TRBD1	TRBJ2-5	few	TRBV5-1	CASSLAPNRGLGETQYF	TGCGCCAGCAGCTTGGCCCCAAACAGGGGGTTAGGAGAGACCCAGTACTTC
TRBD1	TRBJ2-7	few	TRBV11-2	CASSLASLGQGLIEQYF	TGTGCCAGCAGCTTAGCTTCTTTGGGACAGGGGCTCATCGAGCAGTACTTC
.	TRBJ2-5	.	TRBV2	CASSEARETQYF	TGTGCCAGCAGTGAAGCCCGGGAGACCCAGTACTTC
TRBD1	TRBJ1-5	.	TRBV7-6	CASSSTDRAGNQPQHF	TGTGCCAGCAGCTCAACGGACAGGGCGGGCAATCAGCCCCAGCATTTT
.	TRBJ2-6	once	TRBV6-1	CASTLSFTGANVLTF	TGTGCCAGCACACTTTCTTTCACTGGGGCCAACGTCCTGACTTTC
TRBD1	TRBJ1-3	.	TRBV5-6	CASRETGVHSGNTIYF	TGTGCCAGCAGAGAGACAGGGGTCCATTCTGGAAACACCATATATTTT
TRBD1	TRBJ2-7	.	TRBV10-1	CASSTTGAPYEQYF	TGCGCCAGCAGTACCACAGGGGCCCCCTACGAGCAGTACTTC
TRBD2	TRBJ2-3	.	TRBV12-5	CASGSSGDVYTQYF	TGTGCTAGTGGTTCTAGCGGGGATGTGTATACGCAGTATTTT